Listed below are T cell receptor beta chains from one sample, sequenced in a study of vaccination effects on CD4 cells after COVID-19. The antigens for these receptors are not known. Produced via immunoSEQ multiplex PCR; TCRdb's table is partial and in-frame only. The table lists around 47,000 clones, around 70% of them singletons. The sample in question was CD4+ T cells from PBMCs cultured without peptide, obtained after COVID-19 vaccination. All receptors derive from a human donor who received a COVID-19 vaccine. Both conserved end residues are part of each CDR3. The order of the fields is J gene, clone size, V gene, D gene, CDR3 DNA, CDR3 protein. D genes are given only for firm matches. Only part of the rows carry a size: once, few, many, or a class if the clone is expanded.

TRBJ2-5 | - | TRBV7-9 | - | TGTGCCAGCAGCCCCGACCCCGCATCGGTGACCCAGTACTTC | CASSPDPASVTQYF
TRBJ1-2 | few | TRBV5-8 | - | TGTGCCAGCAGTCCCACTAGGACGGTGCAAGGGGGCTACACCTTC | CASSPTRTVQGGYTF
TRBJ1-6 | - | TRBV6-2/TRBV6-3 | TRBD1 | TGTGCCAGCAGTTACATCCAGGGGGAGAGTCATAATTCACCCCTCCACTTT | CASSYIQGESHNSPLHF
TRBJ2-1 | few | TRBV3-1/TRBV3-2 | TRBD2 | TGTGCCAGCAGTCTAACTAGCGGGAGACTAAATGAGCAGTTCTTC | CASSLTSGRLNEQFF
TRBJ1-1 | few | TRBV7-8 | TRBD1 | TGTGCCAGCAGCCCTCGACAGGGGAGCACTGAAGCTTTCTTT | CASSPRQGSTEAFF
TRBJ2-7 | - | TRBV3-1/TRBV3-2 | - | TGTGCCAGCAGCCCCCGGGCCTTAGGATCCTCCGAGCAGTACTTC | CASSPRALGSSEQYF
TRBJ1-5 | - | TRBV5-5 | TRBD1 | TGTGCCAGCAGCTTGTGGACAGGAGGTAATCAGCCCCAGCATTTT | CASSLWTGGNQPQHF
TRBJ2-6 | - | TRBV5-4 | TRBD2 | TGTGCCAGCAGCTTGCGGGGGGGGTCCAGCTCTGGGGCCAACGTCCTGACTTTC | CASSLRGGSSSGANVLTF
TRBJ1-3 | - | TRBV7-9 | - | TGTGCCAGCAGCTTACCGCCAAGGGGCCAGGGAAACACCATATATTTT | CASSLPPRGQGNTIYF
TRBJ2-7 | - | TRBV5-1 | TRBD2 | TGCGCCAGCAGCGGCCTAGCGGGAGGATACTACGAGCAGTACTTC | CASSGLAGGYYEQYF
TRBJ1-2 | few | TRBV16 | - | TGTGCCAGCAGCCTCAATTCGGGCACAGAAGGCTACACCTTC | CASSLNSGTEGYTF